Sequencing of this T cell receptor (beta chain) was carried out in a study of cytomegalovirus exposure and HLA in healthy donors (dated by TCRdb to 2015 to 2018). For the wider study: A later analysis indicated that the 100 to 150 validation repertoires were generated on the platform also employed for the 700 or so repertoires of the first cohort. High-throughput TCR immunosequencing, statistical association of individual TCRs with disease status, and machine learning were combined to predict cytomegalovirus infection status. The study aimed to test whether signatures of past pathogen exposure could be identified by cataloging public T cell receptors. In addition to the first cohort of 666 subjects, a separate validation cohort of 100 to 150 different subjects was used. General conclusions and limits of the study: In vitro tests confirmed that a few of the cytomegalovirus-associated TCR beta chains recognize cytomegalovirus antigens. The authors suggested that the approach could potentially be generalized to other disease states and immunological phenotypes. While some public TCRs were present in many individuals, most TCR sequences turned up only very rarely across donors. In a later analysis, TCRs clustered in the first cohort were found to also tend to co-occur in the approximately 110 validation repertoires, with 94% of cluster scores above 0. The classifier was reported to diagnose cytomegalovirus status with high specificity and sensitivity in both the original cohort and the validation cohort. All 120 or so repertoires were used to score co-occurrence in the validation cohort in a later analysis, because that analysis had no HLA typing for the cohort. The study gave a list of some 150 TCR beta chains associated with cytomegalovirus.

CDR1 and CDR2, looked up from the germline V gene, are MGHDK and SYGVNS. Including cysteine and phenylalanine, the CDR3 has 13 amino acids. Only the CDR3 DNA stays, 39 bases, in frame from base 1. Here V drops 4 bases and J drops 6 bases, and the junction holds 1 base not matched to any gene. Library preparation was by the immunoSEQ multiplex PCR assay. In the source study's methods: A statistical classification framework was built to diagnose cytomegalovirus status from the catalog of TCR beta chain sequences. The table was pulled from immuneACCESS by TCRdb, which kept in-frame rearrangements only. Such tables lose some clones; where checked, under half of the loss comes from unresolved V genes, and the rest has no known cause. V, J and clone size are taken as reported in that table, and D and trimming were inferred from the DNA itself. The sample table holds tens of thousands of clones, of which about 93% were seen once. Clones ranked in the top ten supply 1.5% to 2% of the sample.

Donors formed part of the validation cohort, which comprised 95 to 150 subjects and was distinct from the first cohort of some 700 subjects. This clone was observed once. Its cognate antigen has yet to be identified. Qualities for individual bases were not recorded, and no much larger clone is one base off. This sequence was found in a woman younger than 35 in good health and CMV-seropositive. Material: PBMCs. In this chain, TRBV25-1 is recombined with TRBJ1-5; TRBD1 agrees with 9 junctional bases. The bases read TGTGCCAGCAGTGGGACAGGGGCTCAGCCCCAGCATTTT. It translates as CASSGTGAQPQHF.